These 17 T cell receptor beta chains were sequenced from one sample in a study of cytomegalovirus exposure and HLA in healthy donors. TCRdb's copy holds only in-frame clones and misses some; the assay was immunoSEQ multiplex PCR. This sample carries approximately 200,000 clones, about 80% of them seen once, and the ten largest clones take roughly 6.5%. Material: PBMCs. Receptors were obtained from a man aged 18-30 years in good health and CMV-seropositive.

The V and J genes are TRBV19 and TRBJ2-5; D uncertain. CDR1 is LNHDA and CDR2 is SQIVND in the germline V gene (reference sequence). The CDR3 totals 13 residues. Trimming stripped 5 bases from V and 4 bases from J, with 11 bases between. The CDR3 DNA follows: TGTGCCAGTAGTTTACAGTTAGGAGAGACCCAGTACTTC. It yields the protein CASSLQLGETQYF.

This clone appeared a single time. The chain uses TRBV29-1 and TRBJ1-1; D uncertain. Per germline, CDR1 SQVTM and CDR2 ANQGSEA. Trimming removed 2 bases from V and 1 base from J, with 5 bases in between. This CDR3 is built from 12 residues. The CDR3 region is CSVERGNTEAFF. The CDR3 DNA reads as TGCAGCGTTGAACGGGGGAACACTGAAGCTTTCTTT.

Here the CDR3 DNA reads TGTGCCAGCAGTCCAAGTCGCCCCCCGCGGGGGGGGCGGGAGGACCTCTACGAGCAGTACTTC. Protein product: CASSPSRPPRGGREDLYEQYF. The rearrangement uses TRBV28 and TRBJ2-7; 9 nucleotides agree with TRBD2. V was clipped by 5 bases and J by 3 bases; unmatched bases: 26. Germline V gene lookup returns CDR1 MDHEN and CDR2 SYDVKM. This CDR3 comprises 21 residues.

V and J are TRBV5-1 and TRBJ2-5, with a weak D call TRBD2 (6 bases). Germline loops: CDR1 SGHRS, CDR2 YFSETQ. The CDR3 has 15 residues. V lost 3 bases, J lost 3 bases, and 15 bases lay in between. In DNA form, the CDR3 reads TGCGCCAGCAGCTCGCGGATAACGGGGGAAGAGACCCAGTACTTC. Protein sequence: CASSSRITGEETQYF.

J is TRBJ2-1 and V is TRBV19, with 8 bases lining up with TRBD1. This CDR3 is built from 18 residues. The germline gives CDR1 LNHDA, CDR2 SQIVND (reference sequence). J was trimmed by 7 bases and V by 6 bases; bases with no gene match: 20. The CDR3 loop reads CASSIPRIGGQVENEQFF. CDR3 sequence (DNA): TGTGCCAGTAGCATCCCCCGGATTGGGGGACAGGTCGAAAATGAGCAGTTCTTC.

The chain employs TRBV6-1 and TRBJ2-5, with D perhaps TRBD1 (5 bases). CDR3 size: 15 residues. CDR1 MNHNS and CDR2 SASEGT come from the germline V gene. V lost 6 bases, J lost 5 bases, and 19 bases lay in between. The CDR3 region has the DNA TGTGCCAGCAGCGTCAGTTGGGGCAGTCAGGAGACCCAGTACTTC. It specifies CASSVSWGSQETQYF.

This clone has more than one count but fewer than ten. The CDR3 region has the DNA TGTGCCACCAGCAGAGATGGAGACAGGGGAGGACAGCCCCAGCATTTT. Translated: CATSRDGDRGGQPQHF. The V call is TRBV15, the J call TRBJ1-5; 8 bases fit TRBD1. The J segment lost 7 bases and the V segment lost 0 bases, leaving 8 bases of the junction unmatched. The CDR3 is 16 residues long. The V gene's germline CDR1 is LNHNV and CDR2 YYDKDF (reference sequence).

This chain connects TRBV15 to TRBJ1-4, with D uncertain. Trimming stripped 2 bases from V and 0 bases from J, with 4 bases between. The CDR3 has 14 amino acids. Germline V lookup: CDR1 LNHNV, CDR2 YYDKDF (reference sequence). The CDR3 spells CATSRRSTNEKLFF. CDR3 coding DNA: TGTGCCACCAGCAGACGGTCAACTAATGAAAAACTGTTTTTT.

The chain carries TRBV11-2 and TRBJ2-1; the match to TRBD2 covers 7 bases. This CDR3 contains 14 residues. Germline assignment: CDR1 SGHAT and CDR2 FQNNGV. V lost 5 bases to trimming and J lost 9 bases; unmatched junction nucleotides: 10. The CDR3 is CASSHTRGSGEQFF. The CDR3, as DNA: TGTGCCAGCAGCCATACACGCGGGAGCGGTGAGCAGTTCTTC.

V is TRBV7-2 and J is TRBJ1-2; 8 bases are a match to TRBD1. V shed 2 bases, J shed 3 bases, and the junction held 11 bases outside the gene matches. Germline CDR1 reads SGHTA; CDR2 reads FQGNSA. This CDR3 is 17 amino acids long. In DNA form, the CDR3 reads TGTGCCAGCAGCTTAAATTCCCAGCAGGGGGCTTACTATGGCTACACCTTC. Its translation: CASSLNSQQGAYYGYTF.

The chain is built from TRBV29-1 and TRBJ2-3; 16 positions match TRBD2. The CDR3 runs 17 residues. Trimming cost V 3 bases and J 3 bases; bases outside gene matches: 6. The germline gives CDR1 SQVTM, CDR2 ANQGSEA. The CDR3, as DNA: TGCAGCGTTGACCGGGGGACTAGCGGGAGGGCGACAGATACGCAGTATTTT. Its translation is CSVDRGTSGRATDTQYF.

The chain links TRBV28 to TRBJ2-1; TRBD1 matches 7 bases. The germline V gene encodes CDR1 MDHEN and CDR2 SYDVKM. V dropped 4 bases and J dropped 8; count of bases not matched to a gene: 14. The CDR3 extends over 16 amino acids. CDR3 sequence (DNA): TGTGCCAGCAGTTCCTCAGGGCAGGGGGTGGAGGATGAGCAGTTCTTC. This sequence encodes CASSSSGQGVEDEQFF.

The genes are TRBV11-2 and TRBJ2-7; D perhaps matches TRBD1 (6 bases). The CDR3 is 13 amino acids. V lost 7 bases and J lost 1, with 11 bases in between. Germline CDR1 is SGHAT and CDR2 is FQNNGV. The CDR3 DNA reads as TGTGCCAGCACCCGGCAGGGGTCCTACGAGCAGTACTTC. It encodes CASTRQGSYEQYF.

The V gene is TRBV27, the J gene TRBJ2-1, with 9 bases matching TRBD2. CDR1 MNHEY and CDR2 SMNVEV come from the germline V gene (reference sequence). This CDR3 comprises 17 residues. With V trimmed by 5 bases and J by 2 bases, 10 bases remained unmatched. The CDR3 DNA reads TGTGCCAGCAGTCCCAATATAGCGGGAGTCACCTACAATGAGCAGTTCTTC. It is translated as CASSPNIAGVTYNEQFF.

This clone is a singleton in its sample. This sequence joins TRBV6-1 and TRBJ2-7; 8 bases are shared with TRBD1. With 5 bases clipped from V and 3 bases from J, the junction kept 9 bases outside the gene matches. The length of the CDR3 is 15 residues. From germline, CDR1 is MNHNS and CDR2 SASEGT. CDR3 sequence (DNA): TGTGCCAGCAGTCCGGACCAGGGGGCAATCTACGAGCAGTACTTC. Amino acid sequence: CASSPDQGAIYEQYF.

This clone was counted between two and nine times. The rearrangement joins TRBV30 to TRBJ2-2; tentatively, D is TRBD2 (6 bases). CDR1 and CDR2 (germline): GTSNPN, SVGIG (reference sequence). V gave up 0 bases and J gave up 4 bases, with 9 bases separating them. The CDR3 runs 14 residues. CDR3 region: CAWSVRGSTGELFF. The DNA of the CDR3 is TGTGCCTGGAGTGTACGGGGGTCCACCGGGGAGCTGTTTTTT.

This chain joins TRBV5-4 and TRBJ2-7; TRBD1 agrees at 7 bases. The CDR3 has 15 amino acids. Germline-derived CDR1 and CDR2 are SGHNT and YYREEE (reference sequence). V lost 4 bases, J lost 0 bases, and 7 bases stayed unmatched. As DNA, the CDR3 is TGTGCCAGCAGCCCAACCGGGACAGTCTCCTACGAGCAGTACTTC. Amino acids: CASSPTGTVSYEQYF.